A single sample is the source of the 21 T cell receptor beta chains below, sequenced in a study of T cell responses to AZD1222 COVID-19 vaccine. Profiling relied on immunoSEQ multiplex PCR, and the TCRdb table lists in-frame clones only, not all of them. The sample includes 200,000 or so clones, around 87% of them seen just once. Here the sequenced sample was peripheral blood, taken on day 0 of MenACWY control vaccination. The receptor source for this set is an adult in good health.

The gene calls are TRBV21-1 and TRBJ2-7; whether TRBD2, the table's D call, matches the DNA was not checked. TRBV21-1 is deemed a pseudogene. This CDR3 has 17 amino acids. CDR3 DNA: TGTGCCAGCAGCTCATGGGGGGATTCCGAGCTGGCCTACGAGCAGTACTTC. This sequence encodes CASSSWGDSELAYEQYF.

V and J are TRBV9 and TRBJ1-2; 8 positions match TRBD1. Germline V CDR1 and CDR2: SGDLS, YYNGEE. The CDR3 extends over 13 amino acids. The V segment lost 3 bases and the J segment 13 bases; nucleotides outside the gene matches: 11. DNA of the CDR3: TGTGCCAGCAGCGAGGGGACAGGCCCCGTGACCACCTTC. It yields the protein CASSEGTGPVTTF.

The chain's CDR3 is CASCGGLEETQYF. The CDR3 nucleotides are TGTGCCAGCTGCGGGGGGCTAGAAGAGACCCAGTACTTC. The chain links TRBV6-5 to TRBJ2-5; TRBD2 matches 8 bases. J gave up 3 bases and V 8 bases, and 5 bases lay outside the gene matches. Germline V gives CDR1 MNHEY, CDR2 SVGAGI. The CDR3 totals 13 residues.

Only one count was recorded for this clone. The chain is built from TRBV7-9 and TRBJ1-5; D is ambiguous. Between the trimmed V and J ends, which lost 1 base and 4 bases, there was a span of 8 bases. The CDR3 contains 14 residues. CDR1 and CDR2 from the germline V gene are SEHNR and FQNEAQ (reference sequence). CDR3 protein: CASSLGGINQPQHF. CDR3 DNA sequence: TGTGCCAGCAGCTTAGGAGGGATTAATCAGCCCCAGCATTTT.

Only a few counts were recorded for this clone. The chain uses TRBV6-5 and TRBJ1-2; D remains ambiguous. This CDR3 spans 12 amino acids. Germline CDR1 and CDR2: MNHEY and SVGAGI. V lost 6 bases to trimming and J lost 8 bases, with 13 bases between them. The CDR3 here is CASSPSGLGYTF. The CDR3 bases are TGTGCCAGCAGCCCAAGCGGGCTAGGCTACACCTTC.

This chain joins TRBV23-1 and TRBJ1-5; D gene unclear. TRBV23-1 is classed as an ORF, of uncertain function. The CDR3 spans 13 residues. The V end lost 4 bases, the J end lost 9 bases, and 13 bases lay between the germline ends. Here the CDR3 DNA reads TGCGCCAGCAGTCTCCCGCCCCTCGGGCCCCAGCATTTT. Amino acid sequence: CASSLPPLGPQHF.

The genes are TRBV9 and TRBJ1-1; TRBD1 aligns across 7 bases. There are 13 residues in the CDR3. Germline V lookup: CDR1 SGDLS, CDR2 YYNGEE. V lost 3 bases to trimming and J lost 11 bases; unmatched junction nucleotides: 10. DNA of the CDR3: TGTGCCAGCAGCGAACAACAGGGGACGGATGCTTTCTTT. Its protein is CASSEQQGTDAFF.

This chain links TRBV11-2 with TRBJ2-1; D is unclear. The germline CDR1 and CDR2 sequences are SGHAT and FQNNGV. The V and J ends lost 2 bases and 5 bases respectively, with 16 bases between them. The CDR3 covers 16 residues. CDR3 nucleotide sequence: TGTGCCAGCAGCTTAATTTCAGAGCTTGGGGACAATGAGCAGTTCTTC. This encodes CASSLISELGDNEQFF. The variable domain in full, with the rest retrieved from reference TRBV11-2 and TRBJ2-1, is EAGVAQSPRYKIIEKRQSVAFWCNPISGHATLYWYQQILGQGPKLLIQFQNNGVVDDSQLPKDRFSAERLKGVDSTLKIQPAKLEDSAVYLCASSLISELGDNEQFFGPGTRLTVL.

CDR3 protein: CATARGNQPQHF. The DNA for the CDR3 is TGTGCCACCGCCCGGGGCAATCAGCCCCAGCATTTT. The genes are TRBV24-1 and TRBJ1-5; D unclear. V was trimmed by 9 bases and J by 2 bases, leaving 7 bases between them. CDR1 is KGHDR, CDR2 SFDVKD, per germline. This CDR3 comprises 12 residues.

V usage is TRBV28 and J usage is TRBJ2-7; tentatively, D is TRBD1 or TRBD2 (6 bases each). This CDR3 contains 15 residues. Trimming left V 6 bases short and J 5 bases short, with 20 bases between. Germline CDR1 MDHEN, CDR2 SYDVKM. Here the CDR3 DNA reads TGTGCCAGCAGGGAGGGGGTGGCGGTCCGTCACGAGCAGTACTTC. It encodes CASREGVAVRHEQYF.

CDR3 nucleotide sequence: TGTGCCAGCAGAGACCCCCTCTCCTACGAGCAGTACTTC. As protein: CASRDPLSYEQYF. The J gene is TRBJ2-7, the V gene TRBV28; D uncertain. Germline lookup yields CDR1 MDHEN and CDR2 SYDVKM. The CDR3 runs to 13 residues. Trimming shortened V by 6 bases and J by 0 bases, and 9 bases separated the two germline ends.

The chain has TRBV5-5 and TRBJ1-2; D uncertain. The V gene's germline CDR1 is SGHKS and CDR2 YYEKEE (reference sequence). Trimming took off 1 base at V and 6 bases at J, with 10 bases between the two ends. The CDR3 totals 13 residues. CDR3 DNA sequence: TGTGCCAGCAGCTTGAGTGTTATAGATGGCTACACCTTC. It specifies CASSLSVIDGYTF. Full variable domain (remainder filled in from reference TRBV5-5 and TRBJ1-2): DAGVTQSPTHLIKTRGQQVTLRCSPISGHKSVSWYQQVLGQGPQFIFQYYEKEERGRGNFPDRFSARQFPNYSSELNVNALLLGDSALYLCASSLSVIDGYTFGSGTRLTVV.

In DNA, the CDR3 is TGTGCCAGCTCAAGCGCGTGGACTATCCCTAGCACAGATACGCAGTATTTT. Residues: CASSSAWTIPSTDTQYF. The rearrangement joins TRBV18 to TRBJ2-3; D possibly corresponds to TRBD2 (6 bases). The germline V gene encodes CDR1 KGHSH and CDR2 LQKENI. The CDR3 has 17 residues. The V end lost 5 bases, the J end lost 0 bases, and 18 bases lay between the germline ends. Full variable domain (outside the CDR3, taken from reference TRBV18 and TRBJ2-3): NAGVMQNPRHLVRRRGQEARLRCSPMKGHSHVYWYRQLPEEGLKFMVYLQKENIIDESGMPKERFSAEFPKEGPSILRIQQVVRGDSAAYFCASSSAWTIPSTDTQYFGPGTRLTVL.

The rearrangement uses TRBV6-2 or TRBV6-3 and TRBJ1-4, with D unresolved. The CDR3 loop spans 15 amino acids. Germline V gene lookup returns CDR1 MNHEY and CDR2 SVGEGT. V lost 6 bases and J 5 bases, leaving 16 bases between the germline ends. In DNA, the CDR3 is TGTGCCAGCAGCAAACCGGGATTGCCAAATGAAAAACTGTTTTTT. Amino acid sequence: CASSKPGLPNEKLFF.

The V and J genes are TRBV19 and TRBJ2-7; the match to TRBD2 covers 7 bases. The CDR3 extends over 15 amino acids. Germline trimming cut 3 bases from V and 2 bases from J; bases unmatched to any gene: 7. Germline V gene lookup returns CDR1 LNHDA and CDR2 SQIVND (reference sequence). The CDR3 coding sequence is TGTGCCAGTAGTATTCTGAAGGGGACTACCTACGAGCAGTACTTC. Translating it yields CASSILKGTTYEQYF.

The chain has TRBV6-2 or TRBV6-3 and TRBJ1-2; possibly TRBD1 for D (6 bases). In germline, CDR1 is MNHEY, CDR2 SVGEGT. This CDR3 has 14 residues. Trimming cost V 5 bases and J 8 bases, with 18 bases left between them. CDR3 amino acids: CASSPSGGAGGYTF. The CDR3 nucleotides read TGTGCCAGCAGTCCCTCCGGGGGGGCTGGAGGCTACACCTTC.

This clone was seen a few times. The chain combines TRBV4-3 with TRBJ1-2, with TRBD1 as a possible D gene (6 bases). Trimming pared 1 base from V and 7 bases from J, leaving 16 bases between. The CDR3 runs to 15 residues. Germline V gives CDR1 LGHNA, CDR2 YSLEER. This chain's CDR3 is CASSQGYRAGGGYTF. CDR3 DNA sequence: TGCGCCAGCAGCCAAGGTTACAGGGCAGGTGGTGGCTACACCTTC.

This CDR3 is CASSPLSSGTDADGYTF. The CDR3, as DNA: TGTGCCAGCTCACCACTCTCTTCCGGGACAGATGCGGATGGCTACACCTTC. The J gene is TRBJ1-2, the V gene TRBV18; 7 nucleotides line up with TRBD1. Per the germline V gene, CDR1 is KGHSH and CDR2 is LQKENI. J gave up 6 bases and V 1 base, and 14 bases lay outside the gene matches. The CDR3 consists of 17 residues. The full variable domain, in which reference TRBV18 and TRBJ1-2 provide the parts outside the CDR3, is NAGVMQNPRHLVRRRGQEARLRCSPMKGHSHVYWYRQLPEEGLKFMVYLQKENIIDESGMPKERFSAEFPKEGPSILRIQQVVRGDSAAYFCASSPLSSGTDADGYTFGSGTRLTVV.

This chain uses TRBV4-3 with TRBJ1-2, with unresolved D. Germline assignment: CDR1 LGHNA and CDR2 YSLEER. V was cut by 0 bases and J by 0 bases, with 5 bases left in between. The CDR3 covers 14 residues. The CDR3 nucleotides read TGCGCCAGCAGCCAAGATGCAGCTAACTATGGCTACACCTTC. It encodes CASSQDAANYGYTF.

The chain has TRBV19 and TRBJ1-3; D is perhaps TRBD1 (5 bases). Trimming took 6 bases from V and 8 from J, leaving 14 bases between them. The CDR3 runs 13 residues. Per germline, CDR1 LNHDA and CDR2 SQIVND (reference sequence). The CDR3 reads CASSHSGGDTIYF. CDR3 DNA: TGTGCCAGTAGCCACAGCGGGGGAGACACCATATATTTT.

This chain links TRBV5-5 with TRBJ2-7, with TRBD2 as a possible D gene (5 bases). V was trimmed by 5 bases and J by 2 bases, leaving 8 bases between them. Germline CDR1 SGHKS, CDR2 YYEKEE (reference sequence). This CDR3 spans 12 amino acids. The CDR3 reads CASREGTYEQYF. The DNA for the CDR3 is TGTGCCAGCAGAGAGGGAACCTACGAGCAGTACTTC.